One and the same sample provided the 19 T cell receptor beta chains below, sequenced in a study of cytomegalovirus exposure and HLA in healthy donors. PCR was performed using 60 Vbeta and 13 Jbeta primers. Measured with immunoSEQ multiplex PCR; TCRdb has only the in-frame clones, and not every one. The sample has 95,000 to 150,000 clones. Sequenced input: PBMCs. These receptors came from a young man in good health and CMV-seronegative.

This rearrangement joins TRBV6-6 to TRBJ2-7; D might be TRBD1 (6 bases). The CDR3 totals 14 residues. Trimming shortened V by 6 bases and J by 3 bases, and 15 bases separated the two germline ends. CDR1 is MNHNY and CDR2 is SVGAGI in the germline V gene (reference sequence). CDR3 region: CASSWTGTRYEQYF. Here the CDR3 DNA reads TGTGCCAGCAGCTGGACCGGGACACGCTACGAGCAGTACTTC.

CDR3 bases: TGTGCCAGTAGGAGGTTGGGACACTACGAGCAGTACTTC. Translation gives CASRRLGHYEQYF. V and J are TRBV19 and TRBJ2-7; weak D call: TRBD1 (6 bases). Trimming removed 6 bases from V and 3 bases from J, with 12 bases in between. The CDR3 runs 13 residues. Germline CDR1 is LNHDA and CDR2 is SQIVND (reference sequence).

The CDR3 coding sequence is TGCGCCAGCTTCCCTAGCGGGGGAAGAGACAATGAGCAGTTCTTC. Protein: CASFPSGGRDNEQFF. The genes are TRBV5-1 and TRBJ2-1; 10 nucleotides line up with TRBD2. The CDR3 spans 15 residues. In germline, CDR1 is SGHRS, CDR2 YFSETQ. The junction had 9 bases not matched to a gene; V was cut back by 7 bases and J by 5 bases.

The chain recombines TRBV7-8 with TRBJ1-2; possible D gene TRBD1, 6 bases. Germline values: CDR1 SGHVS, CDR2 FQNEAQ. This CDR3 comprises 15 residues. The V end was cut by 5 bases, the J end by 8 bases, with 21 bases between. The CDR3 region is CASSPTTGTREGYTF. CDR3 coding DNA: TGTGCCAGCAGCCCAACTACCGGGACAAGAGAAGGCTACACCTTC. Together with reference TRBV7-8 and TRBJ1-2, the CDR3 gives the full variable domain: GAGVSQSPRYKVAKRGQDVALRCDPISGHVSLFWYQQALGQGPEFLTYFQNEAQLDKSGLPSDRFFAERPEGSVSTLKIQRTQQEDSAVYLCASSPTTGTREGYTFGSGTRLTVV.

The V gene is TRBV5-1, the J gene TRBJ1-1, with D possibly TRBD1 on 5 matching bases. The CDR3 has 14 residues. Germline-derived CDR1 and CDR2 are SGHRS and YFSETQ. V dropped 0 bases and J dropped 5 bases, with 11 bases sitting between them. The CDR3 sequence is CASSLASGGTEAFF. CDR3 sequence (DNA): TGCGCCAGCAGCTTGGCCTCGGGGGGGACTGAAGCTTTCTTT.

The V gene is TRBV15, the J gene TRBJ1-4; tentative D call: TRBD1 (5 bases). Germline CDR1 LNHNV, CDR2 YYDKDF (reference sequence). This CDR3 has 15 amino acids. The V end was cut by 1 base, the J end by 4 bases, with 10 bases between. The CDR3 DNA sequence: TGTGCCACCAGCAGAGCTGGGGCCGTTAATGAAAAACTGTTTTTT. Amino acid sequence: CATSRAGAVNEKLFF.

This chain uses TRBV5-4 with TRBJ1-5, with D possibly TRBD1 on 6 matching bases. The V gene's germline CDR1 is SGHNT and CDR2 YYREEE (reference sequence). CDR3 length: 14 residues. The V and J ends lost 4 bases and 4 bases respectively, with 12 bases between them. In DNA form, the CDR3 reads TGTGCCAGCAGCGCCGAGGGGGTGAATCAGCCCCAGCATTTT. It encodes CASSAEGVNQPQHF.

As DNA, the CDR3 is TGTGCCAGCAGTCCACGACTAGCGGGAGGGCTGGCCGAGCAGTACTTC. Translating gives CASSPRLAGGLAEQYF. The chain employs TRBV28 and TRBJ2-7, with TRBD2 matching over 14 bases. The V gene's germline CDR1 is MDHEN and CDR2 SYDVKM. This CDR3 is built from 16 residues. The trim removed 5 bases at V and 6 bases at J, leaving 9 bases unmatched.

CDR3 DNA sequence: TGTGCCAGCGACCGAAGGGGGGGCGTCGCTGAAGCTTTCTTT. Residues: CASDRRGGVAEAFF. The gene calls are TRBV5-6 and TRBJ1-1, with a tentative D call TRBD1 (6 bases). The CDR3 is 14 amino acids. V was cut by 7 bases and J by 6 bases, with 19 bases left in between. The V gene's germline CDR1 is SGHDT and CDR2 YYEEEE.

The chain uses TRBV27 and TRBJ2-7; TRBD2 matches at 8 bases. Germline V CDR1 and CDR2: MNHEY, SMNVEV (reference sequence). This CDR3 has 15 residues. With V trimmed by 8 bases and J by 2 bases, 11 bases remained unmatched. CDR3 sequence: CASSYRAGGAYEQYF. CDR3 nucleotides: TGTGCCAGCTCTTATCGGGCCGGGGGGGCCTACGAGCAGTACTTC.

CDR3 coding DNA: TGTGCCAGCTCACCGGGACAGGGGGAAACCTACGAGCAGTACTTC. This sequence encodes CASSPGQGETYEQYF. The chain recombines TRBV18 with TRBJ2-7; 11 bases are a match to TRBD1. The germline CDR1 and CDR2 sequences are KGHSH and LQKENI. This CDR3 has 15 amino acids. The V segment lost 3 bases and the J segment 2 bases; nucleotides outside the gene matches: 3.

The chain joins TRBV7-9 to TRBJ2-5; D uncertain. Germline V lookup: CDR1 SEHNR, CDR2 FQNEAQ (reference sequence). Trimming removed 4 bases from V and 13 bases from J, with 22 bases in between. CDR3 length: 14 amino acids. CDR3 in amino acids: CASSSSLAIEPPYF. CDR3 sequence (DNA): TGTGCCAGCAGCTCCTCATTAGCTATAGAACCACCGTACTTC.

V and J are TRBV10-2 and TRBJ2-1, with D possibly being TRBD1 (5 bases). From germline, CDR1 is WSHSY and CDR2 SAAADI. The CDR3 totals 15 residues. V was pared by 4 bases and J by 2 bases, with 12 bases between. The CDR3 is CASSGNRGAYNEQFF. In nucleotides, the CDR3 is TGCGCCAGCAGTGGTAATAGGGGCGCCTACAATGAGCAGTTCTTC.

The V and J genes are TRBV2 and TRBJ2-7, with 7 bases aligning to TRBD1. The ends lost 5 bases at V and 0 bases at J; junction bases unmatched: 7. The germline CDR1 and CDR2 sequences are SNHLY and FYNNEI. The CDR3 extends over 15 amino acids. CDR3 nucleotides: TGTGCCAGCAGTCCTCACCGGGACAGCTCCTACGAGCAGTACTTC. Residues: CASSPHRDSSYEQYF.

The rearrangement uses TRBV29-1 and TRBJ1-2; 7 bases fit TRBD1. Losses at the gene ends were 6 bases for V and 5 bases for J; bases not matched to a gene: 6. The CDR3 covers 12 residues. Germline lookup yields CDR1 SQVTM and CDR2 ANQGSEA. The CDR3 DNA follows: TGCAGCGTCAGCCGGGACAGATATGGCTACACCTTC. Translating it yields CSVSRDRYGYTF.

The chain employs TRBV5-4 and TRBJ2-7; 7 bases are a match to TRBD2. CDR3 length equals 14 residues. Trimming removed 4 bases from V and 5 bases from J; junction bases left unmatched: 9. Looked up from germline, CDR1 is SGHNT and CDR2 is YYREEE (reference sequence). DNA of the CDR3: TGTGCCAGCAGCCAAAAGCGGGATCTACACGAGCAGTACTTC. This codes for CASSQKRDLHEQYF.

The chain joins TRBV14 to TRBJ1-1; 8 nucleotides match TRBD1. V lost 6 bases and J lost 3; bases outside the gene matches: 6. The CDR3 runs to 14 residues. Germline assignment: CDR1 SGHDN and CDR2 FVKESK. CDR3 in amino acids: CASRVTTGDTEAFF. CDR3 DNA: TGTGCCAGCAGGGTGACGACAGGGGACACTGAAGCTTTCTTT.

The chain employs TRBV11-3 and TRBJ2-7; 8 bases agree with TRBD1. CDR3 length: 13 residues. The ends lost 4 bases at V and 5 bases at J; junction bases unmatched: 4. Germline CDR1 reads SGHNT; CDR2 reads YENEEA. CDR3: CASSSGTGHEQYF. The CDR3 coding sequence is TGTGCCAGCAGCTCCGGGACAGGTCACGAGCAGTACTTC.

The genes are TRBV11-2 and TRBJ2-2; tentatively, D is TRBD2 (5 bases). V dropped 1 base and J dropped 6 bases, with 15 bases sitting between them. In germline, CDR1 is SGHAT, CDR2 FQNNGV. The CDR3 sequence is 16 residues long. This CDR3 reads CASSLGLPLAAGELFF. CDR3 DNA sequence: TGTGCCAGCAGCTTAGGTCTCCCTCTAGCCGCCGGGGAGCTGTTTTTT.